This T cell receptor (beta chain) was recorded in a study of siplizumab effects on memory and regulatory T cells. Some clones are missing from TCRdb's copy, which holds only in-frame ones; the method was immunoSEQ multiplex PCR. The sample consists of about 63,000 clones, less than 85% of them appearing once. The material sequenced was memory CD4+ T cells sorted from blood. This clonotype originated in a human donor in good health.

The CDR3 sequence: CASSPMRGDYEQYF. The CDR3 bases are TGTGCCAGCAGCCCCATGAGGGGAGATTACGAGCAGTACTTC. This sequence joins TRBV7-2 and TRBJ2-7, with D possibly being TRBD1 or TRBD2 (5 bases each). There are 14 residues in the CDR3. Germline CDR1 reads SGHTA; CDR2 reads FQGNSA. Trimming removed 5 bases at V and 4 bases at J, with 15 bases between. The full variable domain, with the rest looked up from reference TRBV7-2 and TRBJ2-7, is GAGVSQSPSNKVTEKGKDVELRCDPISGHTALYWYRQSLGQGLEFLIYFQGNSAPDKSGLPSDRFSAERTGGSVSTLTIQRTQQEDSAVYLCASSPMRGDYEQYFGPGTRLTVT.